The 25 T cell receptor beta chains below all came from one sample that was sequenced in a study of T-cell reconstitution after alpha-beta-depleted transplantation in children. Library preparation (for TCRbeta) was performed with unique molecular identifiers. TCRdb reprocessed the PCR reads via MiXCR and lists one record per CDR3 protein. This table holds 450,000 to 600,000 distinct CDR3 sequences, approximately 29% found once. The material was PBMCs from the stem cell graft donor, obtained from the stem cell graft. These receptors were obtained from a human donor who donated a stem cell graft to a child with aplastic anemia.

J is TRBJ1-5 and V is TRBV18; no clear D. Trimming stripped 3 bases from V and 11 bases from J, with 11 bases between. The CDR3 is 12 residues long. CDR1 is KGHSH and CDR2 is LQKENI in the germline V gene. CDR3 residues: CASSPPLGAQHF. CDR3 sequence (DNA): TGTGCCAGCTCACCCCCGTTGGGAGCCCAGCATTTT. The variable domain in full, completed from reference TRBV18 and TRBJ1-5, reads NAGVMQNPRHLVRRRGQEARLRCSPMKGHSHVYWYRQLPEEGLKFMVYLQKENIIDESGMPKERFSAEFPKEGPSILRIQQVVRGDSAAYFCASSPPLGAQHFGDGTRLSIL.

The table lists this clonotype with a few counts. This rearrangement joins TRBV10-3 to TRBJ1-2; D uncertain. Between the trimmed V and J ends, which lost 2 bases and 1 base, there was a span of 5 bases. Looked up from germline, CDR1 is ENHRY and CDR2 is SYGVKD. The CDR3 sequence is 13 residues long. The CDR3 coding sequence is TGTGCCATCAGTGAGAAGTTTAACTATGGCTACACCTTC. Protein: CAISEKFNYGYTF.

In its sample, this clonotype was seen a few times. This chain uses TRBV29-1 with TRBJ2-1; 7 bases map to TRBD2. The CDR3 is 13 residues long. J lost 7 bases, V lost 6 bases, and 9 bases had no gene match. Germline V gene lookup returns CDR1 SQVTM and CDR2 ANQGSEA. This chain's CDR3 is CSVGTTSGNEQFF. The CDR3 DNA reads TGCAGCGTAGGGACTACCTCGGGTAATGAGCAGTTCTTC.

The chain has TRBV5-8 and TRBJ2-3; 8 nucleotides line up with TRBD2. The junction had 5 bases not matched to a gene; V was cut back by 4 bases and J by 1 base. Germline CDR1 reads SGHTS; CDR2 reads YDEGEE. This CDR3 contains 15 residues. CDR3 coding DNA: TGTGCCAGCAGCCCGGGCGGGGGGCGCACAGATACGCAGTATTTT. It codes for CASSPGGGRTDTQYF. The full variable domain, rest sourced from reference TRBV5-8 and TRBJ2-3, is EAGVTQSPTHLIKTRGQQATLRCSPISGHTSVYWYQQALGLGLQFLLWYDEGEERNRGNFPPRFSGRQFPNYSSELNVNALELEDSALYLCASSPGGGRTDTQYFGPGTRLTVL.

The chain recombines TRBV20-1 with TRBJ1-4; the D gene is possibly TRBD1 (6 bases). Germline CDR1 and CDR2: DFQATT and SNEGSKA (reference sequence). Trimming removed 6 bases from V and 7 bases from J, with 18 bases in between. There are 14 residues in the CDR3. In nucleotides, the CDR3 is TGCAGTGCAGCAGACCGGACAGCTACTGAAAAACTGTTTTTT. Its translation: CSAADRTATEKLFF.

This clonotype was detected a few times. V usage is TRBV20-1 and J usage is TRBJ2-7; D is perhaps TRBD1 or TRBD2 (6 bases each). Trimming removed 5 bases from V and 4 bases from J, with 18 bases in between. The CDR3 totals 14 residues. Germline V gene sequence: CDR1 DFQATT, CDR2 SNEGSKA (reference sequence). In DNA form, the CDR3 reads TGCAGTGCTCCCCAACCGGGGGCGTTATACGAGCAGTACTTC. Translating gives CSAPQPGALYEQYF.

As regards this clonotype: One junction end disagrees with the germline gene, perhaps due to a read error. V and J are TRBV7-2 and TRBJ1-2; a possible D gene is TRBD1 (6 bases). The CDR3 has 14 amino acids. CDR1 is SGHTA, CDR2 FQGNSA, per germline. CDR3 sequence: CASSPGVVNFGYTF. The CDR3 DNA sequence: TGTGCCAGCAGCCCAGGGGTGGTTAACTTTGGCTACACCTTC.

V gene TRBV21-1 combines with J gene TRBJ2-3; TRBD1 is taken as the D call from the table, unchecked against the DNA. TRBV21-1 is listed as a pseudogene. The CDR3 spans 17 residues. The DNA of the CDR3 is TGTGCCAGCAGCAATCGCGGGCGAGGGATAATCACAGATACGCAGTATTTT. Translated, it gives CASSNRGRGIITDTQYF.

The DNA for the CDR3 is TGCAGTGCTAGAGTAGCTAGCGGGAGGCGCTACAATGAGCAGTTCTTC. The encoded protein is CSARVASGRRYNEQFF. The chain is built from TRBV20-1 and TRBJ2-1; 11 bases map to TRBD2. The germline V gene encodes CDR1 DFQATT and CDR2 SNEGSKA (reference sequence). After removal of 1 base from V and 3 bases from J, the junction contained 5 bases not matched to a gene. The CDR3 contains 16 residues.

This chain's CDR3 is CATSETPHDEQFF. The CDR3 region has the DNA TGTGCCACCAGTGAGACCCCCCATGATGAGCAGTTCTTC. The V call is TRBV24-1, the J call TRBJ2-1; D remains ambiguous. Between the trimmed V and J ends, which lost 4 bases and 8 bases, there was a span of 11 bases. This CDR3 is built from 13 residues. Germline V lookup: CDR1 KGHDR, CDR2 SFDVKD.

The CDR3 is CASRPPGGRSDTQYF. CDR3 DNA sequence: TGTGCCAGCAGGCCCCCCGGCGGGCGGTCAGATACGCAGTATTTT. V is TRBV6-1 and J is TRBJ2-3; TRBD2 might be the D (5 bases). Trimming cost V 6 bases and J 4 bases, with 17 bases left between them. Germline V gene lookup returns CDR1 MNHNS and CDR2 SASEGT. The CDR3 covers 15 residues.

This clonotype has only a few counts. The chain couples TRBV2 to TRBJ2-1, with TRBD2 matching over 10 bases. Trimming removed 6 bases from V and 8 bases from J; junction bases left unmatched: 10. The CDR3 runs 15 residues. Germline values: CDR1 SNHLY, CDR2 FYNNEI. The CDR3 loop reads CASSLRLAGSDEQFF. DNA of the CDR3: TGTGCCAGCAGCCTTAGACTAGCGGGCAGCGATGAGCAGTTCTTC.

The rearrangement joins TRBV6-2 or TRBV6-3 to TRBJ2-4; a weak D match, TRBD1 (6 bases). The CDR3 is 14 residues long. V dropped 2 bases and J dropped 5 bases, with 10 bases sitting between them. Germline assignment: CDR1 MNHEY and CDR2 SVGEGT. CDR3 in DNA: TGTGCCAGCAGTTACCACCCAGGGGAAAACATTCAGTACTTC. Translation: CASSYHPGENIQYF.

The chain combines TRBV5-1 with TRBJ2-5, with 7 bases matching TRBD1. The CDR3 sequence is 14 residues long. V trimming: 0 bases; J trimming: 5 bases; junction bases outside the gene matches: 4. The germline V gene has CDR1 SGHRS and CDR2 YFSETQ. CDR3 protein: CASSLDTGEETQYF. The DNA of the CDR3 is TGCGCCAGCAGCTTGGATACAGGGGAGGAGACCCAGTACTTC.

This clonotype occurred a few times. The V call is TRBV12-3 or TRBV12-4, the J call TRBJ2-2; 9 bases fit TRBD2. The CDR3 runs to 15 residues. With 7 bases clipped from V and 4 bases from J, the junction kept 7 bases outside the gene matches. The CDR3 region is CASTLAGVATGELFF. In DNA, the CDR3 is TGTGCCAGCACCTTAGCGGGAGTGGCCACCGGGGAGCTGTTTTTT.

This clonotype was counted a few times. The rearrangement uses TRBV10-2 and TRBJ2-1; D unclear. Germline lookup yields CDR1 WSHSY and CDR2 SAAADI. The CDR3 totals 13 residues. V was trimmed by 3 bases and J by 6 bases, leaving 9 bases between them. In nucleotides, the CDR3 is TGCGCCAGCAGTGAAAACCTTTTCAATGAGCAGTTCTTC. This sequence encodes CASSENLFNEQFF.

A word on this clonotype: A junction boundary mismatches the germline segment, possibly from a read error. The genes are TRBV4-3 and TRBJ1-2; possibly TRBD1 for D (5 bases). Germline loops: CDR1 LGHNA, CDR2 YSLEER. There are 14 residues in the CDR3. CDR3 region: CASSQERQGHGDTF. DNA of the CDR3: TGCGCCAGCAGCCAAGAGAGGCAGGGTCATGGCGACACCTTC.

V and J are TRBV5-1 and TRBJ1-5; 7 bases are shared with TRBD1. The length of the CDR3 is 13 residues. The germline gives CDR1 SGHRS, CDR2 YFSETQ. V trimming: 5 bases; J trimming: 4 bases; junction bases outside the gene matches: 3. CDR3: CASRQGLNQPQHF. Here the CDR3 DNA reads TGCGCCAGCAGACAGGGGCTAAATCAGCCCCAGCATTTT.

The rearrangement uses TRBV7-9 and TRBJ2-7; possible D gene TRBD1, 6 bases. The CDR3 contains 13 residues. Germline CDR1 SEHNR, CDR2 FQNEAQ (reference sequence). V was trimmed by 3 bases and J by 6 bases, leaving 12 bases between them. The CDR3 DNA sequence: TGTGCCAGCAGCTTTGAGGGGGTTAGCGAGCAGTACGTC. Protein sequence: CASSFEGVSEQYV.

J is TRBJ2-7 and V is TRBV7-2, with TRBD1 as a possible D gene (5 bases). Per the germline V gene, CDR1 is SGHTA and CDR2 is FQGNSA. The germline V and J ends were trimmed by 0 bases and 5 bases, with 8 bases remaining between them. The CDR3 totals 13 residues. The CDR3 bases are TGTGCCAGCAGCTTAGCCAGGGTGGACGAGCAGTACTTC. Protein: CASSLARVDEQYF.

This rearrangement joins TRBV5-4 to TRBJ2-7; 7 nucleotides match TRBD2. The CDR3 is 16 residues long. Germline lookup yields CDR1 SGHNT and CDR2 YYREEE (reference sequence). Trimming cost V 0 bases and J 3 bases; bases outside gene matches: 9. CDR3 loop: CASSLEGGSSLYEQYF. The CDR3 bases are TGTGCCAGCAGCTTGGAAGGCGGGAGTTCCCTCTACGAGCAGTACTTC.

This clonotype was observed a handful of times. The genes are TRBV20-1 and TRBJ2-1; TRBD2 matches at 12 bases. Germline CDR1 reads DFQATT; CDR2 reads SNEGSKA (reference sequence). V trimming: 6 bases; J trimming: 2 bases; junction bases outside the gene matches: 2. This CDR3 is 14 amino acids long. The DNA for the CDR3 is TGCAGTGCCGGACTAGCGGGACCCTACAATGAGCAGTTCTTC. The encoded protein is CSAGLAGPYNEQFF.

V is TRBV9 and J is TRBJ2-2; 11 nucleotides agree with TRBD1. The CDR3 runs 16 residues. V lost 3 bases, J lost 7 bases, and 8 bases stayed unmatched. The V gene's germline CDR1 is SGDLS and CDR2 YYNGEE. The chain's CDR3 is CASSAWGTGGIGELFF. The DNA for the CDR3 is TGTGCCAGCAGCGCTTGGGGGACAGGGGGGATCGGGGAGCTGTTTTTT. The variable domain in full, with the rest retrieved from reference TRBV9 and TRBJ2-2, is DSGVTQTPKHLITATGQRVTLRCSPRSGDLSVYWYQQSLDQGLQFLIQYYNGEERAKGNILERFSAQQFPDLHSELNLSSLELGDSALYFCASSAWGTGGIGELFFGEGSRLTVL.

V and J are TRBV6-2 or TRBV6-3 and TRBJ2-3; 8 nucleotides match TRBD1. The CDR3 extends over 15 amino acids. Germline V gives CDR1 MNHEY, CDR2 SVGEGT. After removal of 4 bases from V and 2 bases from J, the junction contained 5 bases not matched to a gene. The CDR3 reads CASSSATGVTDTQYF. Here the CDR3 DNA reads TGTGCCAGCAGTTCAGCGACAGGGGTCACAGATACGCAGTATTTT.

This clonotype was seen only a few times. CDR3 DNA sequence: TGTGCCAGCAGTTACTCGAGTGGGGGCTACGAGCAGTACGTC. The encoded protein is CASSYSSGGYEQYV. The gene calls are TRBV6-5 and TRBJ2-7, with D possibly being TRBD1 or TRBD2 (5 bases each). CDR3 length: 14 residues. In germline, CDR1 is MNHEY, CDR2 SVGAGI. Trimming shortened V by 0 bases and J by 3 bases, and 9 bases separated the two germline ends.